Below are 20 T cell receptor beta chains sequenced from a single sample in a study of CD8 T cells in Susac syndrome. A quantity of about 0.5 to 1 ug RNA underwent reverse transcription using random hexamers. In TCRdb, the immunoSEQ multiplex PCR reads were re-called with MiXCR into one record per CDR3 protein. The sample carries 170,000 or so distinct CDR3 sequences, 94% recorded once. The specimen was CD4+ T cells from PBMCs. The receptors come from a human donor with Susac syndrome.

The chain couples TRBV4-3 to TRBJ2-1; D gene ambiguous. CDR3 size: 13 residues. Germline V gives CDR1 LGHNA, CDR2 YSLEER. V lost 0 bases and J lost 10, with 10 bases in between. CDR3 coding DNA: TGCGCCAGCAGCCAAGAACGACTTATGGAGCAGTTCTTC. Amino acids: CASSQERLMEQFF.

The table lists this clonotype with a few counts. The chain uses TRBV7-9 and TRBJ1-1; D unclear. Trimming shortened V by 2 bases and J by 3 bases, and 7 bases separated the two germline ends. Per the germline V gene, CDR1 is SEHNR and CDR2 is FQNEAQ (reference sequence). The CDR3 has 13 residues. CDR3 amino acids: CASSLQVDTEAFF. CDR3 DNA: TGTGCCAGCAGCTTACAAGTGGACACTGAAGCTTTCTTT.

The chain uses TRBV9 and TRBJ1-2, with a weak D call TRBD1 (6 bases). Germline V gene lookup returns CDR1 SGDLS and CDR2 YYNGEE. V gave up 3 bases and J gave up 0 bases, with 18 bases separating them. The CDR3 has 17 residues. Here the CDR3 reads CASSGTVSSSSNYGYTF. CDR3 DNA: TGTGCCAGCAGCGGGACAGTCTCATCAAGCTCTAACTATGGCTACACCTTC.

The chain has TRBV5-1 and TRBJ2-7; maybe TRBD2 (6 bases). V was cut by 0 bases and J by 3 bases, with 7 bases left in between. From germline, CDR1 is SGHRS and CDR2 YFSETQ. The length of the CDR3 is 13 residues. CDR3 bases: TGCGCCAGCAGCTTGGAGGAGGGCTACGAGCAGTACTTC. It yields the protein CASSLEEGYEQYF.

V gene TRBV5-1 combines with J gene TRBJ1-2; no clear D gene. The CDR3 covers 14 residues. Germline V lookup: CDR1 SGHRS, CDR2 YFSETQ. V dropped 4 bases and J dropped 8 bases, with 18 bases sitting between them. CDR3: CASSQGRGTEGYTF. CDR3 nucleotides: TGCGCCAGCAGCCAAGGAAGAGGTACGGAAGGCTACACCTTC.

For the CDR3, the DNA is TGCGCCAGCAGCCAAGATAGCAGAGGCTACGAGCAGTACTTC. Translation: CASSQDSRGYEQYF. The V call is TRBV4-3, the J call TRBJ2-7; D unresolved. Germline V CDR1 and CDR2: LGHNA, YSLEER. The CDR3 consists of 14 residues. V was clipped by 0 bases and J by 3 bases, with 9 bases between them.

This chain connects TRBV12-5 to TRBJ2-1, with D tentatively TRBD1 or TRBD2 (5 bases each). V was shortened by 2 bases and J by 0 bases, with 11 bases between the two germline ends. Germline V gene sequence: CDR1 LGHNT, CDR2 FRNRAP. CDR3 length: 16 amino acids. The CDR3: CASGLKDGTSYNEQFF. CDR3 sequence (DNA): TGTGCTAGTGGTTTGAAGGACGGGACCTCCTACAATGAGCAGTTCTTC.

The rearrangement links TRBV4-2 to TRBJ2-5; TRBD2 matches 7 bases. The trim removed 0 bases at V and 9 bases at J, leaving 10 bases unmatched. The germline gives CDR1 LGHNA, CDR2 YNFKEQ. The CDR3 is made up of 15 amino acids. CDR3 DNA: TGTGCCAGCAGCCAAGATCTCCCTAGCGGCGAAGCCCAGTACTTC. It yields the protein CASSQDLPSGEAQYF.

The gene calls are TRBV4-1 and TRBJ1-2; D is uncertain. Germline V gives CDR1 MGHRA, CDR2 YSYEKL. The V gene lost 1 base and the J gene lost 7 bases, with 16 bases spanning the gap. This CDR3 is built from 15 residues. Here the CDR3 reads CASSQAGQPVGGYTF. The CDR3 DNA reads TGCGCCAGCAGCCAAGCCGGCCAGCCTGTTGGTGGCTACACCTTC.

This rearrangement joins TRBV3-1 to TRBJ2-1; 10 nucleotides line up with TRBD1. This CDR3 is 12 amino acids long. J gave up 14 bases and V 2 bases, and 3 bases lay outside the gene matches. Germline V gene data show CDR1 as LGHDT and CDR2 as YNNKEL (reference sequence). The CDR3 sequence is CASSQQGQGEFF. In DNA form, the CDR3 reads TGTGCCAGCAGCCAACAAGGACAGGGGGAGTTCTTC.

This chain connects TRBV2 to TRBJ1-1, with unresolved D. This CDR3 is 14 amino acids long. With 8 bases removed from V and 4 bases from J, the gap between germline ends came to 17 bases. Germline CDR1 and CDR2: SNHLY and FYNNEI. The CDR3, as DNA: TGTGCCAGCTCCAGTCGCGGGGAGGGCACTGAAGCTTTCTTT. Translated: CASSSRGEGTEAFF.

This chain connects TRBV20-1 to TRBJ2-7; 8 nucleotides line up with TRBD1. The CDR3 spans 15 residues. The V gene's germline CDR1 is DFQATT and CDR2 SNEGSKA (reference sequence). The junction had 4 bases not matched to a gene; V was cut back by 0 bases and J by 0 bases. In DNA, the CDR3 is TGCAGTGCTAGAGATCCCCAGGGGGCCTCCTACGAGCAGTACTTC. It encodes CSARDPQGASYEQYF.

This clonotype was seen once. The V gene is TRBV2, the J gene TRBJ2-7, with 8 bases aligning to TRBD1. V shed 4 bases, J shed 2 bases, and the junction held 4 bases outside the gene matches. Germline lookup yields CDR1 SNHLY and CDR2 FYNNEI. CDR3 length: 14 amino acids. CDR3 sequence reads: CASSVGQVPYEQYF. In DNA form, the CDR3 reads TGTGCCAGCAGTGTGGGACAGGTGCCCTACGAGCAGTACTTC.

The rearrangement links TRBV7-7 to TRBJ2-7, with 12 bases lining up with TRBD1. Germline CDR1 and CDR2: SSHAT and FNYEAQ (reference sequence). V was clipped by 5 bases and J by 6 bases; unmatched bases: 8. The CDR3 covers 15 residues. The CDR3 coding sequence is TGTGCCAGCAGCAGAGGACCGGGACAGGGGGCCGAGCAGTACTTC. This sequence encodes CASSRGPGQGAEQYF.

The chain recombines TRBV30 with TRBJ2-1; D might be TRBD2 (5 bases). Trimming stripped 3 bases from V and 4 bases from J, with 10 bases between. CDR1 is GTSNPN, CDR2 SVGIG, per germline (reference sequence). This CDR3 comprises 13 residues. The CDR3 nucleotides read TGTGCCTGGAGCCGTCGGGATTACAATGAGCAGTTCTTC. This gives the protein CAWSRRDYNEQFF. The full variable domain, in which reference TRBV30 and TRBJ2-1 provide the parts outside the CDR3, is SQTIHQWPATLVQPVGSPLSLECTVEGTSNPNLYWYRQAAGRGLQLLFYSVGIGQISSEVPQNLSASRPQDRQFILSSKKLLLSDSGFYLCAWSRRDYNEQFFGPGTRLTVL.

The rearrangement uses TRBV11-2 and TRBJ1-2; D perhaps matches TRBD1 (6 bases). From germline, CDR1 is SGHAT and CDR2 FQNNGV. CDR3 size: 14 residues. The V end lost 4 bases, the J end lost 5 bases, and 14 bases lay between the germline ends. The CDR3 sequence is CASSSRDMAYGYTF. CDR3 coding DNA: TGTGCCAGCAGCTCCCGGGACATGGCTTATGGCTACACCTTC.

The chain employs TRBV6-5 and TRBJ1-2; 9 bases are a match to TRBD1. The germline V gene encodes CDR1 MNHEY and CDR2 SVGAGI. With V trimmed by 2 bases and J by 9 bases, 4 bases remained unmatched. The length of the CDR3 is 13 residues. The CDR3 spells CASSYPGTGSYTF. The CDR3 DNA follows: TGTGCCAGCAGTTACCCCGGGACAGGGAGCTACACCTTC.

The rearrangement links TRBV4-3 to TRBJ2-1, with TRBD1 matching over 8 bases. Germline V CDR1 and CDR2: LGHNA, YSLEER. V was pared by 4 bases and J by 6 bases, with 2 bases of the junction left unmatched. This CDR3 is built from 13 residues. The CDR3 DNA reads TGCGCCAGCAGCCCCCAGGGGGCCAATGAGCAGTTCTTC. Amino acid sequence: CASSPQGANEQFF.

V is TRBV29-1 and J is TRBJ2-1, with 10 bases aligning to TRBD2. J lost 7 bases, V lost 4 bases, and 4 bases had no gene match. Germline V gene lookup returns CDR1 SQVTM and CDR2 ANQGSEA. This CDR3 region has 13 residues. Here the CDR3 DNA reads TGCAGCGTTGGTTTAGCGGGGGGAAATGAGCAGTTCTTC. It encodes CSVGLAGGNEQFF.

The rearrangement uses TRBV19 and TRBJ1-1; the D is unclear. Trimming removed 6 bases from V and 1 base from J, with 9 bases in between. CDR3 length: 13 amino acids. Germline V lookup: CDR1 LNHDA, CDR2 SQIVND (reference sequence). CDR3 region: CASRVHKNTEAFF. The CDR3, as DNA: TGTGCCAGTAGAGTACACAAGAACACTGAAGCTTTCTTT. Together with reference TRBV19 and TRBJ1-1, the CDR3 gives the full variable domain: DGGITQSPKYLFRKEGQNVTLSCEQNLNHDAMYWYRQDPGQGLRLIYYSQIVNDFQKGDIAEGYSVSREKKESFPLTVTSAQKNPTAFYLCASRVHKNTEAFFGQGTRLTVV.